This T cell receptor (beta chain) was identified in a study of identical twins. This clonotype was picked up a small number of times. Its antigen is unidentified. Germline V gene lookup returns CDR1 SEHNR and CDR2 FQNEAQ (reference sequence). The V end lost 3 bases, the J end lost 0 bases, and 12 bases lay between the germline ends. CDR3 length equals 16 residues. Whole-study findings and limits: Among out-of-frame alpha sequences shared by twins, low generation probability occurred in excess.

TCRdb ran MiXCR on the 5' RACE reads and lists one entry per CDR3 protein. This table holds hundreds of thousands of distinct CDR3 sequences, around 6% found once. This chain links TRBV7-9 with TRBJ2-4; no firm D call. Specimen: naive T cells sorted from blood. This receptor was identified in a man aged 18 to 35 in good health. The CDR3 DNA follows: TGTGCCAGCAGCTTTGAAAGCCGTCTAGCCAAAAACATTCAGTACTTC. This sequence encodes CASSFESRLAKNIQYF.